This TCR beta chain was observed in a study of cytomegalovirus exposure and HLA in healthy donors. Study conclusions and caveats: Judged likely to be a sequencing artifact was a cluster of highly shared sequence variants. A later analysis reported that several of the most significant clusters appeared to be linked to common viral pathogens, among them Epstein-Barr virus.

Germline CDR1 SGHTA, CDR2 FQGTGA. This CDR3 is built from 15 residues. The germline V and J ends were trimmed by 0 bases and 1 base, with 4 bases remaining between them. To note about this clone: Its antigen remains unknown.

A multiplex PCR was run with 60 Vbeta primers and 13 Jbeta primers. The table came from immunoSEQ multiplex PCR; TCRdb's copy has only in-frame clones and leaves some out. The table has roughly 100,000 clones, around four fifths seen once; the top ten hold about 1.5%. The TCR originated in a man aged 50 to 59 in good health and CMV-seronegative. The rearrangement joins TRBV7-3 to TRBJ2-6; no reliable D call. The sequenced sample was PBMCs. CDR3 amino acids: CASSLTRSGANVLTF. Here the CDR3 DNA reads TGTGCCAGCAGCTTAACGCGGTCTGGGGCCAACGTCCTGACTTTC.